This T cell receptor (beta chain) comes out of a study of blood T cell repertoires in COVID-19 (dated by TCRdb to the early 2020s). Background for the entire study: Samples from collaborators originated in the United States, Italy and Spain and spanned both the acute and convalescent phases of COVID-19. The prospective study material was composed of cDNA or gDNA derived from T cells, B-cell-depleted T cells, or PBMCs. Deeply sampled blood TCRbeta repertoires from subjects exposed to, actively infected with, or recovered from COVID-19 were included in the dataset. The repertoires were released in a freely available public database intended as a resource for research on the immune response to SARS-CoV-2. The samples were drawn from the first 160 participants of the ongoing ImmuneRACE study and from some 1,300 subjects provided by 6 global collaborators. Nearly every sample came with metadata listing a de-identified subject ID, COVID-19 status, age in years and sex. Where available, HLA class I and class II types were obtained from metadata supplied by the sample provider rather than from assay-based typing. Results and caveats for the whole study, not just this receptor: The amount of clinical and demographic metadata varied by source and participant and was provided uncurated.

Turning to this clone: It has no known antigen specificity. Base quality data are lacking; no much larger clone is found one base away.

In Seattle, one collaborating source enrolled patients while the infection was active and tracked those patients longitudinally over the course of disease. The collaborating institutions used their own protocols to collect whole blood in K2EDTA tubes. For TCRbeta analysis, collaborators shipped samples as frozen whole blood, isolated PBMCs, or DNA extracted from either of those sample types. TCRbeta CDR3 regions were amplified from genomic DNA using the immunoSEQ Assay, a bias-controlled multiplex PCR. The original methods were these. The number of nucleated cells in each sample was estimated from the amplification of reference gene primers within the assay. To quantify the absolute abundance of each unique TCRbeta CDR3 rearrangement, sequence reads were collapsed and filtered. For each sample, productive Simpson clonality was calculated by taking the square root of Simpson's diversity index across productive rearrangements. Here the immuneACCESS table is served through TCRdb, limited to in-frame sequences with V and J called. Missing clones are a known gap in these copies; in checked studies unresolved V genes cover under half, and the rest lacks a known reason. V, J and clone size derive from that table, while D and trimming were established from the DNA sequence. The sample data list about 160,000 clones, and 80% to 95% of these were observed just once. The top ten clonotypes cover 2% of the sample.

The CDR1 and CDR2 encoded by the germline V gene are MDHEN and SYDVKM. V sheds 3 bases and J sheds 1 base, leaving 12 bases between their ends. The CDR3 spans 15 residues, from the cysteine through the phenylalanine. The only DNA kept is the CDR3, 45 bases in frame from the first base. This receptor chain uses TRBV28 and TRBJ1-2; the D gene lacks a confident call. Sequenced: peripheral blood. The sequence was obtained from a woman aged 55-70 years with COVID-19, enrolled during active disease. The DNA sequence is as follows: TGTGCCAGCAGTTTTTCAAACACCTTTAACTATGGCTACACCTTC. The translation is CASSFSNTFNYGYTF.